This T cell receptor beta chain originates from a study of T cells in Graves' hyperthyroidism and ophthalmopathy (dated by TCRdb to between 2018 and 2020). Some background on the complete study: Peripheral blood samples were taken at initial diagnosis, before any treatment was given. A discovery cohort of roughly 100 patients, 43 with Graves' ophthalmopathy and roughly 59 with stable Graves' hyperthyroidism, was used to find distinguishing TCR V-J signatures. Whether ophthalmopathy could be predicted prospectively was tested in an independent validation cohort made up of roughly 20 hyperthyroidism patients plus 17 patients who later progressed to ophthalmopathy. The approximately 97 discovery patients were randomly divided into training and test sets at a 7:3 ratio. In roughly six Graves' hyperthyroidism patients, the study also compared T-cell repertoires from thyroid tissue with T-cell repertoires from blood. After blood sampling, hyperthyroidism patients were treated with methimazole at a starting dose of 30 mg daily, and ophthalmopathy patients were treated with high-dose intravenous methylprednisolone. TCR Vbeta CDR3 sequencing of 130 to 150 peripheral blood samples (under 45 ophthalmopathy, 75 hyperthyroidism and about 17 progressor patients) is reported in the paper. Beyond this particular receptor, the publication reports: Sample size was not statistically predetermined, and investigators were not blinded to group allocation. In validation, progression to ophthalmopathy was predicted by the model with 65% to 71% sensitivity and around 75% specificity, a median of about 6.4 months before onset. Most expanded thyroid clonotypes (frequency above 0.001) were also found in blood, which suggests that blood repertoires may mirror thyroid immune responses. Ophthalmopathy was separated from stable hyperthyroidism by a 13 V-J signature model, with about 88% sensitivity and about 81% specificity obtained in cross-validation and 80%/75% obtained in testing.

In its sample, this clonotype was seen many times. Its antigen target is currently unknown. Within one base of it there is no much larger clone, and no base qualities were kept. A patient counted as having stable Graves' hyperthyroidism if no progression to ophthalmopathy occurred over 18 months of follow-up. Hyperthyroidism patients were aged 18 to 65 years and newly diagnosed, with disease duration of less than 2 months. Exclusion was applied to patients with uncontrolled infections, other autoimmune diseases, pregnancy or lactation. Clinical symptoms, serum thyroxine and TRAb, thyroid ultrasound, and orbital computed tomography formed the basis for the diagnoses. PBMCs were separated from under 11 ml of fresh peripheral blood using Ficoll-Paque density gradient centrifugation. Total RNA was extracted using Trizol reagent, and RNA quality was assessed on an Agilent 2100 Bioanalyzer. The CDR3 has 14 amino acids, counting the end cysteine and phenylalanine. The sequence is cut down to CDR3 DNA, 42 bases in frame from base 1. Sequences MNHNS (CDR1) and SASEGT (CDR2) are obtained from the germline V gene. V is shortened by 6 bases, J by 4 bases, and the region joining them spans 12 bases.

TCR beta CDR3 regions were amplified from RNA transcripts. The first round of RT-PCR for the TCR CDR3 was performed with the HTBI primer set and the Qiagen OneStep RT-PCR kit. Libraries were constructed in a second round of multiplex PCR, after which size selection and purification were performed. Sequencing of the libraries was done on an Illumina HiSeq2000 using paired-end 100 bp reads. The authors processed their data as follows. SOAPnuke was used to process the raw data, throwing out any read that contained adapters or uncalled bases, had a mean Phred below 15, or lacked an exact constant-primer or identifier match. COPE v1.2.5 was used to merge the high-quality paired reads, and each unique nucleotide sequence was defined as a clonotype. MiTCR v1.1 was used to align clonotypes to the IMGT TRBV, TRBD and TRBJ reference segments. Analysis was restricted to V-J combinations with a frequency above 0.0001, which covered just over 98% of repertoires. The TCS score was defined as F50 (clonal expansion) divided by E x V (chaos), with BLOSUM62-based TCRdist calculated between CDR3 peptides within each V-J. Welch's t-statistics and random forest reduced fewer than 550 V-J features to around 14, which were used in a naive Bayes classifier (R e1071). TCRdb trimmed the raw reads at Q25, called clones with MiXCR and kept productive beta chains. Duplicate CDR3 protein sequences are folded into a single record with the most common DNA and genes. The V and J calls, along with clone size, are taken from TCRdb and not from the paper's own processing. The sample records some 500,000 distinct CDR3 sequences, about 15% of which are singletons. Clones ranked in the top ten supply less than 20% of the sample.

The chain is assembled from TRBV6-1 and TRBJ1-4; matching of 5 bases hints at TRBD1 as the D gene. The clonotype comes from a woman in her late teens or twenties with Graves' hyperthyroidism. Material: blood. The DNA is TGTGCCAGCAGCACCGGGACCCTTAATGAAAAACTGTTTTTT. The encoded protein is CASSTGTLNEKLFF.